The 22 T cell receptor beta chains given below trace back to one sample, sequenced in a study of blood T cell repertoires in COVID-19. Data came from immunoSEQ multiplex PCR; TCRdb stores just in-frame clones and leaves some out. This table holds over 200,000 clones, just under 90% found once. The sequenced sample was PBMCs or T cells enriched from blood (not recorded which). The receptors derive from a woman aged 25-40 years with acute COVID-19.

The CDR3 spells CASSKVGGTVNTEAFF. The CDR3 DNA reads as TGTGCCAGTAGTAAGGTTGGCGGCACGGTGAACACTGAAGCTTTCTTT. V gene TRBV19 combines with J gene TRBJ1-1; D is ambiguous. The CDR3 runs to 16 residues. The germline V gene has CDR1 LNHDA and CDR2 SQIVND (reference sequence). With 4 bases removed from V and 0 bases from J, the gap between germline ends came to 15 bases.

This clone was observed a few times. This chain joins TRBV27 and TRBJ2-2; 12 bases agree with TRBD2. From germline, CDR1 is MNHEY and CDR2 SMNVEV (reference sequence). This CDR3 comprises 17 residues. The V gene end was trimmed by 5 bases and the J gene end by 2 bases; junction bases not matched to a gene: 6. The chain's CDR3 is CASSGLAGWDNTGELFF. CDR3 DNA sequence: TGTGCCAGCAGTGGACTAGCGGGGTGGGATAACACCGGGGAGCTGTTTTTT.

V is TRBV30 and J is TRBJ1-4; D may be TRBD1 (6 bases). Germline-derived CDR1 and CDR2 are GTSNPN and SVGIG (reference sequence). The V gene lost 2 bases and the J gene lost 7 bases, with 17 bases spanning the gap. CDR3 length: 15 residues. Here the CDR3 DNA reads TGTGCCTGGAGTAGCGTTTGGCCCAGGGGTGAAAAACTGTTTTTT. This encodes CAWSSVWPRGEKLFF.

The J gene is TRBJ2-7, the V gene TRBV2, with D possibly matching TRBD1 (6 bases). Trimming removed 4 bases at V and 5 bases at J, with 15 bases between. Germline CDR1 and CDR2: SNHLY and FYNNEI. The CDR3 is 14 residues long. The CDR3 DNA reads TGTGCCAGCAGTGTCCGACAGGCGTGGGACGAGCAGTACTTC. This encodes CASSVRQAWDEQYF.

The rearrangement joins TRBV6-2 or TRBV6-3 to TRBJ1-2; 11 bases are shared with TRBD1. CDR3 size: 16 residues. Per germline, CDR1 MNHEY and CDR2 SVGEGT. With 5 bases clipped from V and 3 bases from J, the junction kept 8 bases outside the gene matches. CDR3 DNA sequence: TGTGCCAGCAGTGTCTCCGGGACAGGGGGAGACTATGGCTACACCTTC. Translating it yields CASSVSGTGGDYGYTF.

The genes are TRBV7-2 and TRBJ2-4; D is perhaps TRBD2 (5 bases). From germline, CDR1 is SGHTA and CDR2 FQGNSA. V was trimmed by 2 bases and J by 1 base, leaving 15 bases between them. CDR3 length equals 17 residues. The CDR3 loop is CASSLLFASGAKNIQYF. Here the CDR3 DNA reads TGTGCCAGCAGCTTACTTTTCGCCTCGGGGGCCAAAAACATTCAGTACTTC.

The genes are TRBV15 and TRBJ1-2, with 7 bases aligning to TRBD1. Germline V gene sequence: CDR1 LNHNV, CDR2 YYDKDF (reference sequence). V gave up 0 bases and J gave up 8 bases; unmatched junction bases: 12. The length of the CDR3 is 16 residues. The CDR3 here is CATSRDRTGNPRGYTF. For the CDR3, the DNA is TGTGCCACCAGCAGAGATAGGACAGGTAATCCCCGCGGCTACACCTTC.

The chain joins TRBV11-2 to TRBJ2-7, with 7 bases identical to TRBD1. Trimming took 4 bases from V and 6 from J; bases not matched to a gene: 9. The germline gives CDR1 SGHAT, CDR2 FQNNGV. CDR3 length: 14 amino acids. CDR3 loop: CASSSAWQGVEQYF. The CDR3 DNA sequence: TGTGCCAGCAGCTCAGCCTGGCAGGGGGTCGAGCAGTACTTC.

V and J are TRBV4-1 and TRBJ1-5, with TRBD1 matching 9 bases. The CDR3 covers 18 residues. CDR1 and CDR2 from the germline V gene are MGHRA and YSYEKL. The V gene end was trimmed by 3 bases and the J gene end by 0 bases; junction bases not matched to a gene: 9. The CDR3 coding sequence is TGCGCCAGCAGCCACCCCGGGACAGGGTTATATAGCAATCAGCCCCAGCATTTT. It encodes CASSHPGTGLYSNQPQHF.

V and J are TRBV5-1 and TRBJ1-6; 7 positions agree with TRBD1. The CDR3 length is 14 residues. After removal of 4 bases from V and 7 bases from J, the junction contained 5 bases not matched to a gene. Looked up from germline, CDR1 is SGHRS and CDR2 is YFSETQ. In DNA, the CDR3 is TGCGCCAGCAGCCTGACAGGGTTCAATTCACCCCTCCACTTT. Translated: CASSLTGFNSPLHF. The full variable domain, rest sourced from reference TRBV5-1 and TRBJ1-6, is KAGVTQTPRYLIKTRGQQVTLSCSPISGHRSVSWYQQTPGQGLQFLFEYFSETQRNKGNFPGRFSGRQFSNSRSEMNVSTLELGDSALYLCASSLTGFNSPLHFGNGTRLTVT.

The chain combines TRBV18 with TRBJ2-3, with 9 bases fitting TRBD1. J gave up 5 bases and V 6 bases, and 6 bases lay outside the gene matches. Looked up from germline, CDR1 is KGHSH and CDR2 is LQKENI. The CDR3 length is 14 residues. CDR3 region: CASSNRGQGDTQYF. In DNA form, the CDR3 reads TGTGCCAGCTCTAACAGGGGGCAGGGAGATACGCAGTATTTT.

The chain has TRBV11-2 and TRBJ1-1; D gene ambiguous. The length of the CDR3 is 15 residues. Looked up from germline, CDR1 is SGHAT and CDR2 is FQNNGV. Trimming cost V 1 base and J 0 bases, with 9 bases left between them. CDR3 in DNA: TGTGCCAGCAGCTTAGGGCAGTCCATGAACACTGAAGCTTTCTTT. Its translation is CASSLGQSMNTEAFF.

The rearrangement links TRBV18 to TRBJ2-1; D possibly corresponds to TRBD1 (5 bases). CDR3 length equals 15 residues. The V gene lost 6 bases and the J gene lost 5 bases, with 17 bases spanning the gap. CDR1 and CDR2 (germline): KGHSH, LQKENI. The chain's CDR3 is CASSSGAYDNNEQFF. The CDR3, as DNA: TGTGCCAGCTCCTCTGGGGCATACGACAACAATGAGCAGTTCTTC. The variable domain in full, with the rest retrieved from reference TRBV18 and TRBJ2-1, is NAGVMQNPRHLVRRRGQEARLRCSPMKGHSHVYWYRQLPEEGLKFMVYLQKENIIDESGMPKERFSAEFPKEGPSILRIQQVVRGDSAAYFCASSSGAYDNNEQFFGPGTRLTVL.

This rearrangement joins TRBV3-1 (or the pseudogene TRBV3-2) to TRBJ2-7; 11 bases match TRBD2. The junction had 4 bases not matched to a gene; V was cut back by 5 bases and J by 1 base. The CDR3 is 15 residues long. The germline V gene has CDR1 LGHDT and CDR2 YNNKEL (reference sequence). CDR3: CASSFSGGASYEQYF. CDR3 coding DNA: TGTGCCAGCAGCTTTAGCGGGGGGGCATCCTACGAGCAGTACTTC.

This chain links TRBV30 with TRBJ1-1; 7 bases map to TRBD1. The CDR3 is made up of 13 amino acids. Germline CDR1 and CDR2: GTSNPN and SVGIG (reference sequence). Trimming at V came to 3 bases and at J to 2 bases, leaving 3 bases not matched to a gene. The CDR3 spells CAWRRQGNTEAFF. The DNA for the CDR3 is TGTGCCTGGAGACGACAGGGCAACACTGAAGCTTTCTTT.

The chain joins TRBV5-4 to TRBJ1-5, with a tentative D call TRBD1 (5 bases). Germline lookup yields CDR1 SGHNT and CDR2 YYREEE (reference sequence). V was trimmed by 0 bases and J by 7 bases, leaving 8 bases between them. The CDR3 length is 13 residues. The CDR3 nucleotides read TGTGCCAGCAGCTTGGCGGGGGGGCAGCCCCAGCATTTT. Translation: CASSLAGGQPQHF.

The chain carries TRBV10-1 and TRBJ2-2; no clear D gene. The CDR3 runs 13 residues. The germline V gene encodes CDR1 WNHNN and CDR2 SYGVQD (reference sequence). The germline V and J ends were trimmed by 5 bases and 2 bases, with 6 bases remaining between them. In DNA form, the CDR3 reads TGCGCCAGCAGTTACATAAACACCGGGGAGCTGTTTTTT. It codes for CASSYINTGELFF.

This sequence joins TRBV28 and TRBJ1-1; D call uncertain. In germline, CDR1 is MDHEN, CDR2 SYDVKM. Trimming pared 2 bases from V and 5 bases from J, leaving 6 bases between. CDR3 size: 12 residues. The CDR3 is CASSLLRTEAFF. The CDR3 DNA reads TGTGCCAGCAGTTTACTAAGAACTGAAGCTTTCTTT. Combining the CDR3 with reference TRBV28 and TRBJ1-1 gives the whole variable domain DVKVTQSSRYLVKRTGEKVFLECVQDMDHENMFWYRQDPGLGLRLIYFSYDVKMKEKGDIPEGYSVSREKKERFSLILESASTNQTSMYLCASSLLRTEAFFGQGTRLTVV.

The chain joins TRBV2 to TRBJ1-6; TRBD1 aligns across 9 bases. V dropped 3 bases and J dropped 8; count of bases not matched to a gene: 5. Germline CDR1 reads SNHLY; CDR2 reads FYNNEI. The CDR3 loop spans 15 amino acids. The CDR3 reads CASSEWGQGDSPLHF. The CDR3 DNA reads TGTGCCAGCAGTGAGTGGGGACAGGGTGATTCACCCCTCCACTTT.

V and J are TRBV28 and TRBJ1-1; the D is unclear. The CDR3 is 13 residues long. Germline CDR1 reads MDHEN; CDR2 reads SYDVKM. Trimming shortened V by 6 bases and J by 4 bases, and 12 bases separated the two germline ends. CDR3 bases: TGTGCCAGCAGGGACCGGGGTCTCACTGAAGCTTTCTTT. This gives the protein CASRDRGLTEAFF.

The chain is built from TRBV3-1 (or the pseudogene TRBV3-2) and TRBJ1-1; TRBD1 matches 10 bases. CDR3 size: 15 residues. Looked up from germline, CDR1 is LGHDT and CDR2 is YNNKEL (reference sequence). The ends lost 1 base at V and 4 bases at J; junction bases unmatched: 3. CDR3 in amino acids: CASSQVRDRGTEAFF. Here the CDR3 DNA reads TGTGCCAGCAGCCAAGTCCGGGACAGGGGCACTGAAGCTTTCTTT.

This sequence joins TRBV14 and TRBJ1-1; D is unresolved. The germline gives CDR1 SGHDN, CDR2 FVKESK. Trimming cost V 3 bases and J 1 base, with 9 bases left between them. The CDR3 runs 14 residues. CDR3 protein: CASSQRVSNTEAFF. In DNA, the CDR3 is TGTGCCAGCAGCCAGAGGGTCTCGAACACTGAAGCTTTCTTT.